The present T cell receptor (beta chain) was sequenced within a study of T cell responses to AZD1222 COVID-19 vaccine. Study-level background: Samples with a second dose at about 4 or about 12 weeks were pooled together. Notes on the study in general: Only a handful of AZD1222 recipients, roughly six in all, had baseline seropositivity.

The protocol was immunoSEQ multiplex PCR, while the TCRdb copy is restricted to in-frame clones and leaves out a portion. The table shows more than 45,000 clones, with 84% occurring only once. Looked up from germline, CDR1 is SEHNR and CDR2 is FQNEAQ (reference sequence). The CDR3 totals 14 residues. The V end lost 5 bases, the J end lost 0 bases, and 8 bases lay between the germline ends. In the case of this clone: The antigen is undetermined.

The V call is TRBV7-9, the J call TRBJ1-3; possibly TRBD1 for D (6 bases). The specimen comprised peripheral blood, sampled on day 0 of AZD1222 vaccination. The receptor comes from an adult in good health. CDR3 region: CASSLQGSGNTIYF. CDR3 bases: TGTGCCAGCAGCCTACAGGGCTCTGGAAACACCATATATTTT.